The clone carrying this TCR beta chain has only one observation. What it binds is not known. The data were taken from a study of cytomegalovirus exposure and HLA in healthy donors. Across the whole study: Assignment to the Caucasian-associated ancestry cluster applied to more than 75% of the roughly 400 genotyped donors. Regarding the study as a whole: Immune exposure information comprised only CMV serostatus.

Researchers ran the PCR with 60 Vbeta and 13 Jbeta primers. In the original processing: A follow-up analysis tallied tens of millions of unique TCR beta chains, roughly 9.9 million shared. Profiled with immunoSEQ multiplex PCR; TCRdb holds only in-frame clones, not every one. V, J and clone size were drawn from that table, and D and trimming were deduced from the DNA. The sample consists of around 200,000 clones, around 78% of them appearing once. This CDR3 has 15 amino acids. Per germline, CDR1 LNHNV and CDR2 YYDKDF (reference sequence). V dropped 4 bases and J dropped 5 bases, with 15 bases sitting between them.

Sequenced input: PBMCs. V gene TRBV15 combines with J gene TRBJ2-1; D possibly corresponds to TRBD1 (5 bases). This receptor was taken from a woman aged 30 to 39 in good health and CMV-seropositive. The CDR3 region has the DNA TGTGCCACCAGCAATGGACATCAATTAAACAATGAGCAGTTCTTC. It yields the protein CATSNGHQLNNEQFF. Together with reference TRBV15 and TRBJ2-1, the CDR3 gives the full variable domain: DAMVIQNPRYQVTQFGKPVTLSCSQTLNHNVMYWYQQKSSQAPKLLFHYYDKDFNNEADTPDNFQSRRPNTSFCFLDIRSPGLGDTAMYLCATSNGHQLNNEQFFGPGTRLTVL.